This T cell receptor beta chain is drawn from a study of blood T cell repertoires in COVID-19. Study in general: COVID-19 samples, acute and convalescent, were from the United States, Italy and Spain. The cDNA or gDNA used as material had been derived from T cells, B-cell-depleted T cells, or PBMCs.

Germline CDR1 SGDLS, CDR2 YYNGEE. V was shortened by 5 bases and J by 1 base, with 12 bases between the two germline ends. This CDR3 spans 15 amino acids. Original methodology: Amplification of reference gene primers provided the estimated nucleated cell counts. Produced via immunoSEQ multiplex PCR; TCRdb's table is partial and in-frame only. Clone size and V and J calls were adopted from that table, with D and trimming inferred from the DNA. Of a few hundred thousand clones in the sample, more than 75% were seen once. The sample comprised PBMCs or T cells enriched from blood (not recorded which). The chain recombines TRBV9 with TRBJ2-2, with D possibly being TRBD2 (6 bases). The TCR sequence derives from a woman aged 18-30 years who had recovered from COVID-19. The CDR3 reads CASSLGGLNTGELFF. The DNA for the CDR3 is TGTGCCAGCAGTCTCGGGGGATTGAACACCGGGGAGCTGTTTTTT.